This T cell receptor beta chain is drawn from a study of CD8+ T cells in alopecia areata. cDNA serving as the sequencing template came from extracted, reverse transcribed RNA. The assay was immunoSEQ multiplex PCR, and TCRdb's table has in-frame clones only and misses some. The repertoire has 200,000 to 250,000 clones, approximately 52% of them found once; the top ten carry roughly 0.47%. This clone occurred a few times. Germline loops: CDR1 SGHDN, CDR2 FVKESK. This CDR3 has 17 residues. The trim removed 0 bases at V and 1 base at J, leaving 2 bases unmatched. The sequence was collected from a human donor with alopecia areata. The specimen comprised CD4+ T cells sorted from blood, sampled at week 0. This rearrangement joins TRBV14 to TRBJ2-1; 11 bases match TRBD2. The CDR3 is CASSQDRTSGSYNEQFF. The CDR3 DNA is TGTGCCAGCAGCCAAGATAGGACTAGCGGGTCCTACAATGAGCAGTTCTTC. Supplemented by reference TRBV14 and TRBJ2-1, the full variable domain reads EAGVTQFPSHSVIEKGQTVTLRCDPISGHDNLYWYRRVMGKEIKFLLHFVKESKQDESGMPNNRFLAERTGGTYSTLKVQPAELEDSGVYFCASSQDRTSGSYNEQFFGPGTRLTVL.